The 8 T cell receptor beta chains below come from one sample, sequenced in a study of OX40 agonist ivuxolimab in advanced cancers. The data were produced by immunoSEQ multiplex PCR, yet TCRdb's version contains in-frame clones alone and is incomplete. In the table there are 75,000 to 80,000 clones, around four fifths of which are singletons. The input for sequencing was CD4+ or CD8+ T cells sorted from blood, taken in a trial of the OX40 agonist ivuxolimab. These receptors originate from an adult with an advanced solid tumor such as melanoma, head and neck, liver or kidney cancer.

This clone was counted a few times. The chain links TRBV28 to TRBJ2-3; TRBD2 agrees at 7 bases. The germline V gene has CDR1 MDHEN and CDR2 SYDVKM. The J segment lost 2 bases and the V segment lost 5 bases, leaving 7 bases of the junction unmatched. The CDR3 contains 15 residues. The CDR3 coding sequence is TGTGCCAGCAGTGTGTCTAGCGGTTTCACAGATACGCAGTATTTT. It specifies CASSVSSGFTDTQYF.

V and J are TRBV6-6 and TRBJ1-2; D is ambiguous. CDR1 MNHNY and CDR2 SVGAGI come from the germline V gene (reference sequence). V lost 0 bases and J 6 bases, leaving 14 bases between the germline ends. The CDR3 spans 15 residues. The CDR3 DNA is TGTGCCAGCAGTTACTCGGCGGGGAGGTCGGATGGCTACACCTTC. Its translation is CASSYSAGRSDGYTF.

The chain carries TRBV7-9 and TRBJ1-5; no reliable D call. Germline loops: CDR1 SEHNR, CDR2 FQNEAQ (reference sequence). The ends were cut back, 5 bases at V and 0 bases at J, with 8 bases in the middle. The CDR3 extends over 14 amino acids. Here the CDR3 reads CASSKWDSNQPQHF. CDR3 sequence (DNA): TGTGCCAGCAGCAAGTGGGATAGCAATCAGCCCCAGCATTTT.

DNA of the CDR3: TGCAGTGCTAGAGTGGAGACCCAGTACTTC. Protein product: CSARVETQYF. This sequence joins TRBV20-1 and TRBJ2-5, with D unresolved. V lost 1 base to trimming and J lost 5 bases, with 2 bases between them. This CDR3 is built from 10 residues. Germline CDR1 DFQATT, CDR2 SNEGSKA (reference sequence).

The J gene is TRBJ2-2, the V gene TRBV7-9; D unclear. In germline, CDR1 is SEHNR, CDR2 FQNEAQ (reference sequence). The CDR3 runs to 13 residues. Between the trimmed V and J ends, which lost 8 bases and 2 bases, there was a span of 9 bases. The CDR3 region has the DNA TGTGCCAGCGCTTATTTCAACACCGGGGAGCTGTTTTTT. Translating it yields CASAYFNTGELFF.

This clone was observed a few times. This chain uses TRBV9 with TRBJ2-3; 7 nucleotides align to TRBD2. The CDR3 runs to 17 residues. Germline CDR1 and CDR2: SGDLS and YYNGEE. V gave up 4 bases and J gave up 2 bases; unmatched junction bases: 13. CDR3 nucleotides: TGTGCCAGCAGCTCCAGCGGGGCTAGCGGATACACAGATACGCAGTATTTT. Its translation is CASSSSGASGYTDTQYF.

CDR3 sequence reads: CASSSSGLISYEQYF. CDR3 bases: TGTGCCAGCTCTTCTAGCGGGCTGATCTCCTACGAGCAGTACTTC. The chain carries TRBV5-6 and TRBJ2-7, with 8 positions matching TRBD2. CDR3 length: 15 residues. V gave up 7 bases and J gave up 0 bases; unmatched junction bases: 9. CDR1 and CDR2 (germline): SGHDT, YYEEEE.

V usage is TRBV5-4 and J usage is TRBJ1-4; 8 nucleotides match TRBD1. Germline V gives CDR1 SGHNT, CDR2 YYREEE (reference sequence). Unmatched junction bases numbered 7, after V lost 4 bases and J lost 5 bases. The CDR3 loop spans 15 amino acids. In DNA, the CDR3 is TGTGCCAGCAGCCAGGGGGCCGGTTTAAATGAAAAACTGTTTTTT. Its translation is CASSQGAGLNEKLFF.